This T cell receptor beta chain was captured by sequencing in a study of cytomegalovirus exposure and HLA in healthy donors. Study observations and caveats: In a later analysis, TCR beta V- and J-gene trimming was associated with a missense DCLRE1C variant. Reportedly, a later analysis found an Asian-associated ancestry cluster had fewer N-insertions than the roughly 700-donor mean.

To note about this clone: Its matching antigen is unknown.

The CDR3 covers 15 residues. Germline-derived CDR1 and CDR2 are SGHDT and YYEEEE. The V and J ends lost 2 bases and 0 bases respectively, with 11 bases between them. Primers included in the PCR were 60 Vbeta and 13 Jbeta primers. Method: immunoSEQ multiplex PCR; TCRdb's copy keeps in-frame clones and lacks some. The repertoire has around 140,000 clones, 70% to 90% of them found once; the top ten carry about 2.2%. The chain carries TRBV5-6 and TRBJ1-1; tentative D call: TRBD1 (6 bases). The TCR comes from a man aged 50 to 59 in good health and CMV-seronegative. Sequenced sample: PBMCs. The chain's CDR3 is CASSFYRVMNTEAFF. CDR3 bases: TGTGCCAGCAGCTTTTACAGGGTTATGAACACTGAAGCTTTCTTT.